This passage covers 11 T cell receptor beta chains from one sample sequenced in a study of post-analysis software for immune sequencing data. Which antigens these TCRs recognize remains unknown. Sequencing libraries made from TCR beta cDNA carried unique molecular identifiers. TCRdb re-called the PCR reads with MiXCR, one entry per CDR3 protein. The sample lists under 200,000 distinct CDR3 sequences, about 30% occurring once. Findings and caveats of the study: Patients carried several TRBV segments more frequently than controls did, and TRBV5-6, TRBV5-1 and TRBV20-1 were among them.

The specimen sequenced was blood. The receptors were gathered from a girl under 18 with multiple sclerosis.

This clonotype was detected ten times or more. The gene calls are TRBV20-1 and TRBJ1-2; a weak D match, TRBD1 (5 bases). CDR3 length equals 17 residues. Trimming left V 1 base short and J 2 bases short, with 20 bases between. Germline V lookup: CDR1 DFQATT, CDR2 SNEGSKA (reference sequence). CDR3 region: CSARVRLRGRLNYGYTF. DNA of the CDR3: TGCAGTGCTAGAGTACGGTTAAGGGGCAGGCTGAACTATGGCTACACCTTC.

This clonotype was seen only a few times. V is TRBV20-1 and J is TRBJ1-1; D is undetermined. The CDR3 runs 11 residues. Trimming pared 3 bases from V and 4 bases from J, leaving 6 bases between. The germline V gene has CDR1 DFQATT and CDR2 SNEGSKA (reference sequence). In nucleotides, the CDR3 is TGCAGTGCTAGGAAGGGCACTGAAGCTTTCTTT. Translation: CSARKGTEAFF.

This clonotype was seen many times. V gene TRBV12-3 or TRBV12-4 combines with J gene TRBJ1-2; TRBD1 is a possible D gene (6 bases). This CDR3 region has 14 residues. Deletions cut 5 bases from V and 4 bases from J, with 14 bases between. The CDR3 nucleotides are TGTGCCAGCAGTCGAGTAACAGGGCTCTATGGCTACACCTTC. It encodes CASSRVTGLYGYTF.

The chain couples TRBV5-6 to TRBJ2-4, with 9 bases aligning to TRBD1. The V gene's germline CDR1 is SGHDT and CDR2 YYEEEE. Germline trimming cut 0 bases from V and 6 bases from J; bases unmatched to any gene: 4. The length of the CDR3 is 15 residues. The CDR3 DNA reads as TGTGCCAGCAGCTTGGGAGGGACAGGGCGAAACATTCAGTACTTC. Translation gives CASSLGGTGRNIQYF.

Turning to this clonotype: Just one base apart from a much larger clone, this may be a read error. The J gene is TRBJ2-7, the V gene TRBV29-1, with D maybe TRBD1 (6 bases). The germline gives CDR1 SQVTM, CDR2 ANQGSEA. This CDR3 has 12 residues. V was clipped by 4 bases and J by 6 bases, with 13 bases between them. In DNA form, the CDR3 reads TGCAGCGTTGGCCAGGGGTGGTCCGAGCAGTACTTC. Translation: CSVGQGWSEQYF.

This clonotype was detected many times. The chain is built from TRBV10-3 and TRBJ2-3; tentatively, D is TRBD1 or TRBD2 (6 bases each). The CDR3 spans 14 residues. The germline CDR1 and CDR2 sequences are ENHRY and SYGVKD. The V end lost 10 bases, the J end lost 3 bases, and 17 bases lay between the germline ends. The CDR3 coding sequence is TGTGCCACCATGGCAGGGGCGGGGACAGATACGCAGTATTTT. It encodes CATMAGAGTDTQYF.

The chain links TRBV6-1 to TRBJ1-6; TRBD1 matches at 8 bases. This CDR3 comprises 15 residues. CDR1 MNHNS and CDR2 SASEGT come from the germline V gene. J gave up 9 bases and V 1 base, and 5 bases lay outside the gene matches. The CDR3 sequence: CASSEEPGGFSPLHF. The DNA of the CDR3 is TGTGCCAGCAGTGAAGAACCAGGGGGCTTTTCACCCCTCCACTTT.

Only a few counts were recorded for this clonotype. The chain recombines TRBV28 with TRBJ1-6; D may be TRBD1 (5 bases). CDR1 MDHEN and CDR2 SYDVKM come from the germline V gene. V lost 2 bases, J lost 7 bases, and 12 bases lay in between. The CDR3 has 15 residues. The CDR3 region is CASSLRGTVNSPLHF. CDR3 sequence (DNA): TGTGCCAGCAGTTTACGAGGGACGGTCAATTCACCCCTCCACTTT.

The chain uses TRBV6-1 and TRBJ1-1; D not resolved. Germline CDR1 MNHNS, CDR2 SASEGT. The CDR3 sequence is 13 residues long. V lost 10 bases and J lost 0, with 12 bases in between. The CDR3 sequence: CATRPDVNTEAFF. The CDR3 bases are TGTGCCACCCGCCCGGATGTGAACACTGAAGCTTTCTTT.

On this clonotype: A clone one base away is much larger, so this may be a read error. This chain uses TRBV15 with TRBJ2-1, with 12 bases fitting TRBD2. There are 15 residues in the CDR3. The trim removed 5 bases at V and 8 bases at J, leaving 7 bases unmatched. Germline V CDR1 and CDR2: LNHNV, YYDKDF (reference sequence). The CDR3 nucleotides read TGTGCCACCAGCCTACAGGCTAGCGGGAGGGATGAGCAGTTCTTC. Its translation is CATSLQASGRDEQFF.

This clonotype was observed a few times. Written as DNA, the CDR3 is TGTGCCAGCAGTGCGGGTCTCGCCTACAATGAGCAGTACTTC. This codes for CASSAGLAYNEQYF. The chain carries TRBV28 and TRBJ2-1; the D gene is possibly TRBD2 (5 bases). Near its end, the DNA agrees better with TRBJ2-7, so the J call may be wrong. Germline V gives CDR1 MDHEN, CDR2 SYDVKM. CDR3 length equals 14 residues.